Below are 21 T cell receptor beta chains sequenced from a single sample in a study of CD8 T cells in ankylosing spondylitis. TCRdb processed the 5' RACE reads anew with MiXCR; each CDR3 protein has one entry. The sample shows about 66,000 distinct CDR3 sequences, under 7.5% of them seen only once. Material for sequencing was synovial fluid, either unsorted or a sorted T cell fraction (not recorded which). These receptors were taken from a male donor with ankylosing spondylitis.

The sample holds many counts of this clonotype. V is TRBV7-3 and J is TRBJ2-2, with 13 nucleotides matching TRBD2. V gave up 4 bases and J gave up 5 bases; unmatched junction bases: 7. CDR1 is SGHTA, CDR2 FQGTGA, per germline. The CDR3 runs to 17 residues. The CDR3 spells CASSSRTSGSGTGELFF. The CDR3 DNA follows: TGTGCCAGCAGCTCTAGGACTAGCGGGAGCGGAACCGGGGAGCTGTTTTTT.

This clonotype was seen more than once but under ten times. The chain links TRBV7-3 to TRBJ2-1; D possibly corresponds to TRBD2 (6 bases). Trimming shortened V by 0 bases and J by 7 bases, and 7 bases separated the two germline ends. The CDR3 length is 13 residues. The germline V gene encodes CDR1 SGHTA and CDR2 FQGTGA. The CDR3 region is CASSLTGRNEQFF. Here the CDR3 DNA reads TGTGCCAGCAGCTTAACAGGGAGGAATGAGCAGTTCTTC.

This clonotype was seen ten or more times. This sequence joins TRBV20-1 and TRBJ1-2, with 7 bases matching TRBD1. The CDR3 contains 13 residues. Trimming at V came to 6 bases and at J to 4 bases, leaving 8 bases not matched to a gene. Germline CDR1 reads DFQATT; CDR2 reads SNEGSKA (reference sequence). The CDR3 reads CSAKTGEIYGYTF. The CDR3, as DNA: TGCAGTGCCAAAACAGGGGAGATCTATGGCTACACCTTC.

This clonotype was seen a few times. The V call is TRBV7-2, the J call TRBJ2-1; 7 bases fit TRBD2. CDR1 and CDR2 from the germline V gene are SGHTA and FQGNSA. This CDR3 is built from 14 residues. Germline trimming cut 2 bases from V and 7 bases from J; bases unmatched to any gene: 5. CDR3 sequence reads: CASSLWRERNEQFF. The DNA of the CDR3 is TGTGCCAGCAGCTTATGGCGGGAGAGGAATGAGCAGTTCTTC.

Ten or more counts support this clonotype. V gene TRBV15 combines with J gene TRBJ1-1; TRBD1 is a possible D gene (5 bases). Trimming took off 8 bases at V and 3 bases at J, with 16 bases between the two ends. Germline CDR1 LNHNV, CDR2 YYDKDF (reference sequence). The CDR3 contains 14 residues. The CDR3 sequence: CATWGGDIDTEAFF. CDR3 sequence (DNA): TGTGCCACCTGGGGGGGGGATATCGACACTGAAGCTTTCTTT.

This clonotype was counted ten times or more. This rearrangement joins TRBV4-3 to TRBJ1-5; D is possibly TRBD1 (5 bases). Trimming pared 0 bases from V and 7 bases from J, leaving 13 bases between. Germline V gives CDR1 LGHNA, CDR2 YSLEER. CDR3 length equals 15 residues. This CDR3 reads CASSQDWGFYQPQHF. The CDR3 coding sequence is TGCGCCAGCAGCCAAGATTGGGGGTTTTACCAGCCCCAGCATTTT.

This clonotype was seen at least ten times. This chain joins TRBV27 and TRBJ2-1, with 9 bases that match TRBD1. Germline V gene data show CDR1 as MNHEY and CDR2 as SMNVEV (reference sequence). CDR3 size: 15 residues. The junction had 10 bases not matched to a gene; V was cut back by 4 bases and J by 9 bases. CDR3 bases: TGTGCCAGCAGTTCTACCGGGACAGGGACGGGTGAGCAGTTCTTC. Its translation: CASSSTGTGTGEQFF.

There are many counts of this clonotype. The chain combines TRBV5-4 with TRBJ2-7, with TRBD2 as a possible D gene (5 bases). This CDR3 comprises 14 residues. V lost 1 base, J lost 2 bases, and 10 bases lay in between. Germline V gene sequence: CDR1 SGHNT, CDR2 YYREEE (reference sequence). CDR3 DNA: TGTGCCAGCAGCTTGAGCGGTCTCACCTACGAGCAGTACTTC. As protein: CASSLSGLTYEQYF.

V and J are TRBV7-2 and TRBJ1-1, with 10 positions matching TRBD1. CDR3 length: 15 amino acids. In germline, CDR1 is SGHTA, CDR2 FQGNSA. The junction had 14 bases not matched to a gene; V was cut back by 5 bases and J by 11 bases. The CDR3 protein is CASSKLPPGQGRAFF. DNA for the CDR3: TGTGCCAGCAGCAAGTTGCCTCCGGGACAGGGGCGGGCTTTCTTT.

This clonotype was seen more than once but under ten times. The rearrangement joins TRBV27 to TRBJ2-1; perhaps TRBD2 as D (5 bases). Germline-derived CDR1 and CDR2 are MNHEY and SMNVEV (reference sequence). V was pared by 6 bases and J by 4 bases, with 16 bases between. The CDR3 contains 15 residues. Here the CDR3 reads CASSAERKTYNEQFF. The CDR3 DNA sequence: TGTGCCAGCAGCGCCGAGCGGAAAACGTACAATGAGCAGTTCTTC.

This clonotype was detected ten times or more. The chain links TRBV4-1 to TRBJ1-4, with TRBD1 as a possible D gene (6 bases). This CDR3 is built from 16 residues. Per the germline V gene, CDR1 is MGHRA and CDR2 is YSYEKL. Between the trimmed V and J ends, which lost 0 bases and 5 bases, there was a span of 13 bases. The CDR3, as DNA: TGCGCCAGCAGCCAAGATTTAAGGGGGTGGAATGAAAAACTGTTTTTT. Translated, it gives CASSQDLRGWNEKLFF.

In DNA form, the CDR3 reads TGCAGTGCTGACCCCGGGCTAGCGGGAGCAACCTATGAGCAGTTCTTC. This translates into CSADPGLAGATYEQFF. The chain combines TRBV20-1 with TRBJ2-1; 10 bases line up with TRBD2. The CDR3 loop spans 16 amino acids. Per the germline V gene, CDR1 is DFQATT and CDR2 is SNEGSKA (reference sequence). Trimming removed 5 bases from V and 8 bases from J; junction bases left unmatched: 15.

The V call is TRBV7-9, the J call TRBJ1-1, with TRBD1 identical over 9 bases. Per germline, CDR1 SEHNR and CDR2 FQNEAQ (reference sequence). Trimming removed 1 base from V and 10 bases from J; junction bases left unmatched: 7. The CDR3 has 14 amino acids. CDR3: CASSLGDRDGGAFF. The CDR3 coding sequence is TGTGCCAGCAGCTTAGGGGACAGGGACGGGGGAGCTTTCTTT.

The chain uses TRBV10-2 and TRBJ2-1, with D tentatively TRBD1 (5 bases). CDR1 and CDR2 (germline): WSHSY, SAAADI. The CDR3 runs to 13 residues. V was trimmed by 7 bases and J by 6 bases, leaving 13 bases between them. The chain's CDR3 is CASKAQGPNEQFF. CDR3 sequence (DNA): TGCGCCAGCAAGGCGCAGGGCCCCAATGAGCAGTTCTTC.

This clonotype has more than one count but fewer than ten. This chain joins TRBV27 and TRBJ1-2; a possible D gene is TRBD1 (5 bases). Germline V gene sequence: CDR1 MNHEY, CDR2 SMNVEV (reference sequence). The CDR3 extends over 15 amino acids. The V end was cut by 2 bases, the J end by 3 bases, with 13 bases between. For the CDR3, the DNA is TGTGCCAGCAGTTTACCCCGGGACCGCGACTATGGCTACACCTTC. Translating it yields CASSLPRDRDYGYTF.

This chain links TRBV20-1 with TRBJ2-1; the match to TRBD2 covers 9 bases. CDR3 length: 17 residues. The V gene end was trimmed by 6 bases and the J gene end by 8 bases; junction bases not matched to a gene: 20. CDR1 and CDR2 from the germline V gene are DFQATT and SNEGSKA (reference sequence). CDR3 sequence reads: CSAAGPRAGGGKYEQFF. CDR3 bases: TGCAGTGCCGCCGGGCCTCGAGCGGGAGGTGGGAAGTATGAGCAGTTCTTC.

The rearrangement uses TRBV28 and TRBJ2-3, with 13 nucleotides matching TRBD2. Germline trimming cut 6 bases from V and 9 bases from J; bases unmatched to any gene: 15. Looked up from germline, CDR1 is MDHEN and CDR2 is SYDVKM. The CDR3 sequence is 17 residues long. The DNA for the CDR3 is TGTGCCAGCAGCCTCGGACTAGCGGGAGAACAGGGTTCCACGCAGTATTTT. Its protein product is CASSLGLAGEQGSTQYF.

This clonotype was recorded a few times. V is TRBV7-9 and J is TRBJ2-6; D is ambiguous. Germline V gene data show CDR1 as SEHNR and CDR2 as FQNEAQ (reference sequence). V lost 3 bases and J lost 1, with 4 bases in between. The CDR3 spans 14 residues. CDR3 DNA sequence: TGTGCCAGCAGCTTGGGGTCTGGGGCCAACGTCCTGACTTTC. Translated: CASSLGSGANVLTF.

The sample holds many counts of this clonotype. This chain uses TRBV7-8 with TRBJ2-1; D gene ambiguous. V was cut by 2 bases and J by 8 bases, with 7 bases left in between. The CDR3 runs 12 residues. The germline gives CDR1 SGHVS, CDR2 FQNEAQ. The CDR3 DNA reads TGTGCCAGCAGCTTACGGTTCCATGAGCAGTTCTTC. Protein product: CASSLRFHEQFF.

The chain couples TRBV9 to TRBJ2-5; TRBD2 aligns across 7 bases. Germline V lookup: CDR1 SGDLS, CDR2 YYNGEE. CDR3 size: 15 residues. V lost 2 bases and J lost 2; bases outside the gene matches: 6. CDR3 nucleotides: TGTGCCAGCAGCGTTGGTAGCGGGCCACAAGAGACCCAGTACTTC. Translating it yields CASSVGSGPQETQYF.

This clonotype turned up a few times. As DNA, the CDR3 is TGCGCCAGCACCCCGTGGGGCGGGAGAAGCTTGTACAATGAGCAGTTCTTC. Its protein is CASTPWGGRSLYNEQFF. This sequence joins TRBV5-1 and TRBJ2-1; 7 nucleotides line up with TRBD2. CDR3 length: 17 residues. Germline values: CDR1 SGHRS, CDR2 YFSETQ. V lost 6 bases and J lost 4; bases outside the gene matches: 16. Filled out from reference TRBV5-1 and TRBJ2-1, the complete variable domain reads KAGVTQTPRYLIKTRGQQVTLSCSPISGHRSVSWYQQTPGQGLQFLFEYFSETQRNKGNFPGRFSGRQFSNSRSEMNVSTLELGDSALYLCASTPWGGRSLYNEQFFGPGTRLTVL.